This is a list of T cell receptor beta chains from one sample in a study of molecular identifiers for immune sequencing clone quantification. TCRdb recomputed calls from the PCR reads with MiXCR, one row per CDR3 protein. Of some 580,000 distinct CDR3 sequences detected, approximately 24% appear once; the ten largest clones hold 0.7% to 0.95%. The sequencing sample was made of naive CD8+ T cells from blood, with Jurkat cell RNA spiked in. The receptors derive from a human donor in good health. Some libraries in this study had Jurkat cell RNA spiked in. The CDR3 runs from the conserved cysteine through the conserved F or W. A D gene is named only where the DNA matches it firmly. A clone size is listed for some rows: how often the clone was seen (once, few, many), or a class if it is expanded.

abundance: few
d_gene: .
j_gene: TRBJ1-6
v_gene: TRBV7-9
CDR3aa: CASSLLDNYNSPLHF

abundance: .
d_gene: .
j_gene: TRBJ2-7
v_gene: TRBV6-2/TRBV6-3
CDR3aa: CASWRGTPEQYF

abundance: .
d_gene: TRBD1
j_gene: TRBJ1-1
v_gene: TRBV4-3
CDR3aa: CASSEGTGNTEAFF

abundance: many
d_gene: .
j_gene: TRBJ2-2
v_gene: TRBV30
CDR3aa: CAWGPWGPGELFF

abundance: many
d_gene: .
j_gene: TRBJ2-1
v_gene: TRBV7-2
CDR3aa: CASRLGYNEQFF

abundance: .
d_gene: .
j_gene: TRBJ2-7
v_gene: TRBV4-1
CDR3aa: CASSRGVGGSFDEQYF

abundance: .
d_gene: .
j_gene: TRBJ2-7
v_gene: TRBV27
CDR3aa: CASSLGSWGYEQYF

abundance: .
d_gene: TRBD2
j_gene: TRBJ2-1
v_gene: TRBV11-1
CDR3aa: CASSLMTSGNEQFF

abundance: .
d_gene: TRBD2
j_gene: TRBJ2-7
v_gene: TRBV19
CDR3aa: CARSPGGIGEQYF

abundance: .
d_gene: .
j_gene: TRBJ2-2
v_gene: TRBV30
CDR3aa: CAWSVLGAHTGELFF

abundance: .
d_gene: .
j_gene: TRBJ2-7
v_gene: TRBV3-1
CDR3aa: CASSQDIRTEAYEQYF

abundance: .
d_gene: .
j_gene: TRBJ2-1
v_gene: TRBV16
CDR3aa: CASSQSGVEPEQFF

abundance: few
d_gene: TRBD1
j_gene: TRBJ2-1
v_gene: TRBV16
CDR3aa: CASSHSGTGYNEQFF

abundance: many
d_gene: TRBD2
j_gene: TRBJ2-2
v_gene: TRBV28
CDR3aa: CASRSRLAGEFGELFF

abundance: .
d_gene: .
j_gene: TRBJ1-1
v_gene: TRBV7-6
CDR3aa: CASSPFPRSFLMADRNDTEAFF

abundance: many
d_gene: .
j_gene: TRBJ2-5
v_gene: TRBV5-1
CDR3aa: CASSDTLEETQYF

abundance: many
d_gene: .
j_gene: TRBJ2-3
v_gene: TRBV30
CDR3aa: CAWSRTDSTDTQYF

abundance: many
d_gene: TRBD2
j_gene: TRBJ2-3
v_gene: TRBV20-1
CDR3aa: CSARDGAGVEWGTDTQYF

abundance: many
d_gene: .
j_gene: TRBJ2-7
v_gene: TRBV4-2
CDR3aa: CASSQGLDHYEQYF

abundance: .
d_gene: .
j_gene: TRBJ1-4
v_gene: TRBV5-8
CDR3aa: CASSLAVAGRLATNEKLFF

abundance: .
d_gene: .
j_gene: TRBJ1-1
v_gene: TRBV20-1
CDR3aa: CSAKEAGMNTEAFF

abundance: few
d_gene: TRBD1
j_gene: TRBJ2-5
v_gene: TRBV9
CDR3aa: CASSEHPGQGGGLQETQYF

abundance: many
d_gene: .
j_gene: TRBJ2-3
v_gene: TRBV29-1
CDR3aa: CSVQGSTDTQYF

abundance: many
d_gene: TRBD1
j_gene: TRBJ1-1
v_gene: TRBV5-1
CDR3aa: CASSLEGPGQGARDTEAFF

abundance: .
d_gene: .
j_gene: TRBJ2-2
v_gene: TRBV20-1
CDR3aa: CSARTTDSYTGELFF

abundance: many
d_gene: TRBD2
j_gene: TRBJ2-3
v_gene: TRBV29-1
CDR3aa: CSVEGRREPITDTQYF

abundance: .
d_gene: .
j_gene: TRBJ1-2
v_gene: TRBV4-2
CDR3aa: CASSPPNTKTNYGYTF

abundance: few
d_gene: TRBD1
j_gene: TRBJ2-1
v_gene: TRBV6-6
CDR3aa: CASSQPDRGVNEQFF

abundance: many
d_gene: .
j_gene: TRBJ2-7
v_gene: TRBV28
CDR3aa: CASSLPAGTHEQYF

abundance: .
d_gene: .
j_gene: TRBJ1-1
v_gene: TRBV5-6
CDR3aa: CASSLVLGVVTEAFF

abundance: .
d_gene: .
j_gene: TRBJ2-7
v_gene: TRBV6-5
CDR3aa: CASSLQVSFYEQYF

abundance: .
d_gene: .
j_gene: TRBJ2-3
v_gene: TRBV20-1
CDR3aa: CSATGARVLTVTDTQYF

abundance: many
d_gene: .
j_gene: TRBJ1-4
v_gene: TRBV7-6
CDR3aa: CASSLASSEQTTNEKLFF

abundance: .
d_gene: TRBD1
j_gene: TRBJ2-5
v_gene: TRBV27
CDR3aa: CASSRTGDRGTQYF

abundance: many
d_gene: TRBD2
j_gene: TRBJ2-7
v_gene: TRBV30
CDR3aa: CAWRGNSGGYEQYF

abundance: many
d_gene: TRBD1
j_gene: TRBJ2-7
v_gene: TRBV6-5
CDR3aa: CASSSQGITYEQYF

abundance: .
d_gene: .
j_gene: TRBJ1-1
v_gene: TRBV11-2
CDR3aa: CASSVYGRYEAFF

abundance: many
d_gene: TRBD1
j_gene: TRBJ1-1
v_gene: TRBV13
CDR3aa: CASSFGQGSGEAFF

abundance: .
d_gene: .
j_gene: TRBJ2-3
v_gene: TRBV19
CDR3aa: CASSIGLGVTDTQYF

abundance: .
d_gene: .
j_gene: TRBJ2-2
v_gene: TRBV30
CDR3aa: CAWSWGLNTGELFF

abundance: .
d_gene: .
j_gene: TRBJ1-5
v_gene: TRBV27
CDR3aa: CASSLSVQGALQPQHF

abundance: .
d_gene: .
j_gene: TRBJ1-2
v_gene: TRBV7-9
CDR3aa: CASSTSVAGVGGPLDGYTF

abundance: few
d_gene: TRBD2
j_gene: TRBJ2-1
v_gene: TRBV4-3
CDR3aa: CASSQLRSGGLYNEQLF

abundance: few
d_gene: .
j_gene: TRBJ2-7
v_gene: TRBV4-1
CDR3aa: CASSQGGATYEQYF

abundance: many
d_gene: .
j_gene: TRBJ2-5
v_gene: TRBV4-2
CDR3aa: CASSQEGVQETQYF

abundance: .
d_gene: .
j_gene: TRBJ1-2
v_gene: TRBV20-1
CDR3aa: CSARVGGYYGYTF

abundance: few
d_gene: TRBD2
j_gene: TRBJ2-3
v_gene: TRBV27
CDR3aa: CASGLAGLSDTQYF